Listed below are T cell receptor beta chains from one sample, sequenced in a study of beta chain features in type 1 diabetes. The assay was immunoSEQ multiplex PCR, and TCRdb's table has in-frame clones only and misses some. The sample records more than 300,000 clones, 7.5% to 9% being singletons. Source material: central memory CD4+ T cells from blood. The receptors originated from a woman younger than 30 in good health. Both conserved end residues are part of each CDR3. Each record gives: clone size, V gene, J gene, D gene, CDR3 DNA, CDR3 protein. A D gene is named only where the DNA matches it firmly. Clone size is shown for a subset of rows, as once, few, many or a class of expanded clone.

-	TRBV7-2	TRBJ2-7	TRBD1	TGTGCCAGCAGCAGGGACAGGGGCCCCTACGAGCAGTACTTC	CASSRDRGPYEQYF
-	TRBV7-3	TRBJ2-1	TRBD2	TGTGCCAGCAGCAAACTAGCGGGAGGGAATGAGCAGTTCTTC	CASSKLAGGNEQFF
few	TRBV10-3	TRBJ2-4	-	TGTGCCAGCCACTCCGGCAGGGGAGAGGCCAAAAACATTCAGTACTTC	CASHSGRGEAKNIQYF
few	TRBV4-3	TRBJ2-7	-	TGCGCCAGCAGCCAAGATCCGACACAGAGCTCCTACGAGCAGTACTTC	CASSQDPTQSSYEQYF
few	TRBV7-3	TRBJ2-3	-	TGTGCCAGCAGCTACCGACAGAGCACAGATACGCAGTATTTT	CASSYRQSTDTQYF
-	TRBV5-1	TRBJ1-2	TRBD1	TGCGCCAGCAGCTTGGGTCGGAACAGGGGCTATGGCTACACCTTC	CASSLGRNRGYGYTF
-	TRBV29-1	TRBJ1-4	-	TGCAGCGCCTTGACAGGCGGGACTGAAAAACTGTTTTTT	CSALTGGTEKLFF
few	TRBV6-5	TRBJ2-5	TRBD2	TGTGCCAGCAGTTACGAGGCGGGAGGGCTCTACTTC	CASSYEAGGLYF
-	TRBV4-3	TRBJ2-1	TRBD1	TGCGCCAGCAGCCGAGGACAGGGGTTATCCAATGAGCAGTTCTTC	CASSRGQGLSNEQFF
few	TRBV7-8	TRBJ2-5	-	TGTGCCAGCAGCTGGGGTCCAGCGGGAGAGACCCAGTACTTC	CASSWGPAGETQYF
few	TRBV4-3	TRBJ2-3	TRBD1	TGCGCCAGCAGCCAATTGGGACAGGGAGGGTCCCCAGATACGCAGTATTTT	CASSQLGQGGSPDTQYF
few	TRBV27	TRBJ2-7	-	TGTGCCAGCAGTAGCGGAAGCTACGAGCAGTACTTC	CASSSGSYEQYF
-	TRBV15	TRBJ2-4	TRBD1	TGTGCCACCAGCAGTCCCACAGGGGAATACGGCAAAAACATTCAGTACTTC	CATSSPTGEYGKNIQYF
few	TRBV6-1	TRBJ2-4	TRBD2	TGTGCCAGCAGTGGCGGGGGAACCCTGGCCATTCAGTACTTC	CASSGGGTLAIQYF
few	TRBV6-1	TRBJ1-5	TRBD1	TGTGCCAGCCTCCCGACAGGGCAGACGCGGCCCCAGCATTTT	CASLPTGQTRPQHF
-	TRBV4-3	TRBJ2-3	-	TGCGCCAGCAGCCAAGAACCGGCGGGGAGCACAGATACGCAGTATTTT	CASSQEPAGSTDTQYF
-	TRBV10-3	TRBJ2-2	TRBD2	TGTGCCATCAGTGAGTCCCCCGGACTAGCGGGAGGCGGGGAGCTGTTTTTT	CAISESPGLAGGGELFF
-	TRBV28	TRBJ1-2	-	TGTGCCAGCGGGCAGGGATTAGGTTATAGTGGCTACACCTTC	CASGQGLGYSGYTF
few	TRBV7-3	TRBJ2-7	-	TGTGCCAGCAGCCCGGGGGAAGGGGTCGGCTCCTACGAGCAGTACTTC	CASSPGEGVGSYEQYF
-	TRBV10-3	TRBJ2-1	TRBD2	TGTGCCATCAGTTGGACTAGCGCCCACAATGAGCAGTTCTTC	CAISWTSAHNEQFF
-	TRBV6-6	TRBJ1-3	-	TGTGCCTCCTCCCGTGAGCTCTCTGGAAACACCATATATTTT	CASSRELSGNTIYF
many	TRBV28	TRBJ2-7	-	TGTGCCAGCAGTTTGACTGGGGAAGGTGGTGAGCAGTACTTC	CASSLTGEGGEQYF
-	TRBV23-1	TRBJ2-5	TRBD1	TGCGCCAGCAGCAGGGACAGGGGACGGGTTGAAGAGACCCAGTACTTC	CASSRDRGRVEETQYF
-	TRBV7-2	TRBJ2-5	-	TGTGCCAGCAGCCAAGATCTTAGGGGGATAGAGACCCAGTACTTC	CASSQDLRGIETQYF
-	TRBV7-8	TRBJ2-7	-	TGTGCCAGCAGCCTAAACGAATGGGAGGCAGACTACGAGCAGTACTTC	CASSLNEWEADYEQYF
few	TRBV4-3	TRBJ2-7	TRBD2	TGCGCCAGCAGCCAAGATATGGCGGGAGCATTCTACGAGCAGTACTTC	CASSQDMAGAFYEQYF
-	TRBV28	TRBJ1-1	TRBD1	TGTGCCAGCAGTCGACAGGGGGCCGGAGCTTTCTTT	CASSRQGAGAFF
few	TRBV7-2	TRBJ2-7	-	TGTGCCAGCAGCTTAACGTCGGCAGGGTACTACGAGCAGTACTTC	CASSLTSAGYYEQYF
few	TRBV7-6	TRBJ1-4	-	TGTGCCAGCAGCTTATTACTTGGCAATGAAAAACTGTTTTTT	CASSLLLGNEKLFF
-	TRBV4-2	TRBJ2-7	TRBD2	TGTGCCAGCAGCCAAGCCGGTGTCCAAACTAGCGGCGGAAACGAGCAGTACTTC	CASSQAGVQTSGGNEQYF
few	TRBV4-1	TRBJ1-5	-	TGCGCCAGCAGCCAAGGACCAGACAATCAGCCCCAGCATTTT	CASSQGPDNQPQHF
-	TRBV2	TRBJ1-2	-	TGTGCCAGCAGTGAAGCACAAACAGCTTATGGCTACACCTTC	CASSEAQTAYGYTF
-	TRBV28	TRBJ1-5	-	TGTGCCAGCAGCCAACTAGGTTCGTTCAGGCAGCCCCAGCATTTT	CASSQLGSFRQPQHF
-	TRBV4-2	TRBJ1-1	TRBD1	TGTGCCAGCAGCCAAGACACCGGCGGGACAGGGCTGGCTTTCTTT	CASSQDTGGTGLAFF
-	TRBV19	TRBJ2-1	TRBD2	TGTGCCAGTAGTATTGGCCTAGCGGGAGGCGTTACCTACAATGAGCAGTTCTTC	CASSIGLAGGVTYNEQFF